This T cell receptor beta chain came from a study of CD8 T cells in Susac syndrome. Germline V CDR1 and CDR2: DFQATT, SNEGSKA (reference sequence). The V gene lost 4 bases and the J gene lost 0 bases, with 10 bases spanning the gap. CDR3 length: 14 residues. Random hexamers primed reverse transcription of about 0.45 to 1 ug RNA. TCRdb itself ran the immunoSEQ multiplex PCR reads through MiXCR, one entry per CDR3 protein. Of about 120,000 distinct CDR3 sequences detected, roughly 92% appear once; the ten largest clones hold about 0.12%. This chain joins TRBV20-1 and TRBJ1-3; D is uncertain. This receptor was obtained from a human donor in good health. Sequencing input: CD8+ T cells from PBMCs. This CDR3 reads CSAIEGSSGNTIYF. CDR3 bases: TGCAGTGCTATTGAGGGCAGCTCTGGAAACACCATATATTTT.